The rows below give T cell receptor beta chains drawn from one sample of a study of shared clonotypes between healthy human individuals. Only in-frame clones appear in the TCRdb table, and some are missing; sequencing was by immunoSEQ multiplex PCR. The sample contains fewer than 650,000 clones, 76% of which appear only once. The sample was PBMCs. These receptor sequences come from a middle-aged woman in good health. Some clones in this sample may be carry-over from other donors' samples. CDR3s include the opening cysteine and the closing phenylalanine or tryptophan. A D gene is named only where the DNA matches it firmly. Rows give clone size only sometimes, using once, few, many, or a class for an expanded clone.

length	D	size	J	V	DNA	CDR3
14	TRBD2	few	TRBJ2-7	TRBV28	TGTGCCAGCAGTTTAAGTACTAGCGGTTACGAGCAGTACTTC	CASSLSTSGYEQYF
16	TRBD2	NA	TRBJ2-1	TRBV15	TGTGCCACCAGCAGGGAAAAAGCGGGAGGCTTCGATGAGCAGTTCTTC	CATSREKAGGFDEQFF
14	TRBD1	NA	TRBJ1-3	TRBV5-1	TGCGCCAGCAGATCGGGACAGGGTGACAACACCATATATTTT	CASRSGQGDNTIYF
13	NA	NA	TRBJ2-7	TRBV9	TGTGCCAGCAGCGTAGCTAGTGGACAGGAGCAGTACTTC	CASSVASGQEQYF
15	NA	NA	TRBJ2-7	TRBV4-2	TGTGCCAGCAGCCAAGCGCGTCAGGGCACCTACGAGCAGTACTTC	CASSQARQGTYEQYF
13	TRBD1	NA	TRBJ2-5	TRBV5-6	TGTGCCAGCAGCCAGACAGGGATAGAGACCCAGTACTTC	CASSQTGIETQYF
14	TRBD1	NA	TRBJ1-1	TRBV7-8	TGTGCCAGCAGCTTCGACAGGGCCGACACTGAAGCTTTCTTT	CASSFDRADTEAFF
17	NA	few	TRBJ2-3	TRBV5-4	TGTGCCAGCTCCGCTGATGGTGGAAGCCCAGGCACAGATACGCAGTATTTT	CASSADGGSPGTDTQYF
16	NA	many	TRBJ2-2	TRBV9	TGTGCCAGCAGTCCTACACCGGACCCGAACACCGGGGAGCTGTTTTTT	CASSPTPDPNTGELFF
14	NA	NA	TRBJ2-1	TRBV29-1	TGCAGCGTCGCGGGACAGTTCAGGTACAATGAGCAGTTCTTC	CSVAGQFRYNEQFF
15	TRBD2	once	TRBJ2-1	TRBV28	TGTGCCAGCAATGTCCCGGGACTAGCGTACAATGAGCAGTTCTTC	CASNVPGLAYNEQFF
16	TRBD1	NA	TRBJ1-3	TRBV27	TGTGCCAGCTCCCTAGGGACAGGGACTCCCGGAAACACCATATATTTT	CASSLGTGTPGNTIYF
13	NA	NA	TRBJ1-1	TRBV5-1	TGCGCCAGCAGTTTCGACGGGCCCACTGAAGCTTTCTTT	CASSFDGPTEAFF
14	NA	NA	TRBJ1-2	TRBV4-2	TGTGCCAGCAGCCCGGGACCGTCCCCCGAAGGCTACACCTTC	CASSPGPSPEGYTF
12	TRBD1	NA	TRBJ2-7	TRBV28	TGTGCCAGCAGATCACAGGGGGCCGAGCAGTACTTC	CASRSQGAEQYF
15	NA	NA	TRBJ1-1	TRBV18	TGTGCCAGCTCACCCGAGGCAGCAAGGGACACTGAAGCTTTCTTT	CASSPEAARDTEAFF
14	NA	NA	TRBJ2-5	TRBV18	TGTGCCAGCTCACCAGCACCAGCCCAAGAGACCCAGTACTTC	CASSPAPAQETQYF
12	NA	few	TRBJ2-2	TRBV27	TGTGCCAGCAGTTCGAAAACCGGGGAGCTGTTTTTT	CASSSKTGELFF
12	NA	NA	TRBJ2-5	TRBV19	TGTGCCAGTGCACAGGGGGGGGAGACCCAGTACTTC	CASAQGGETQYF
16	NA	NA	TRBJ2-3	TRBV7-2	TGTGCCAGCAGCCCTTCAAGGGCAGCCGGCACAGATACGCAGTATTTT	CASSPSRAAGTDTQYF
15	TRBD2	NA	TRBJ2-7	TRBV18	TGTGCCAGCTCACCGGGGACTAGCGGGTTGCACGAGCAGTACTTC	CASSPGTSGLHEQYF
12	NA	NA	TRBJ2-7	TRBV6-6	TGTGCCAGCAGCCACAGGACCTACGAGCAGTACTTC	CASSHRTYEQYF
12	TRBD2	NA	TRBJ2-7	TRBV28	TGTGCCAGCAGTACTAGCGTATACGAGCAGTACTTC	CASSTSVYEQYF
15	NA	NA	TRBJ2-3	TRBV28	TGTGCCAGCAGTTCCGATGATCCAGGCACAGATACGCAGTATTTT	CASSSDDPGTDTQYF
11	NA	once	TRBJ2-7	TRBV11-2	TGTGCCAGCAGCGTTGCCTACGAGCAGTACTTC	CASSVAYEQYF
14	TRBD1	NA	TRBJ1-2	TRBV16	TGTGCCAGCAGCCTCGGACAGGTGTTCTATGGCTACACCTTC	CASSLGQVFYGYTF
14	NA	NA	TRBJ2-3	TRBV14	TGTGCCAGCAGCCGTGCTAGGAGCACAGATACGCAGTATTTT	CASSRARSTDTQYF
15	NA	NA	TRBJ1-4	TRBV30	TGTGCCTGGAGTGTATCGGGGCAGGGACTTGAAAAACTGTTTTTT	CAWSVSGQGLEKLFF
15	NA	NA	TRBJ2-5	TRBV2	TGTGCCAGCAGTGGAACCTCTAGCAGTCAAGAGACCCAGTACTTC	CASSGTSSSQETQYF
13	NA	NA	TRBJ2-2	TRBV7-3	TGTGCCAGCAGCTCCCCAAACACCGGGGAGCTGTTTTTT	CASSSPNTGELFF
14	NA	NA	TRBJ1-4	TRBV21-1	TGTGCCAGCAGCCTGGACAGGAGGAATGAAAAACTGTTTTTT	CASSLDRRNEKLFF
20	NA	NA	TRBJ2-3	TRBV30	TGTGCCTGGAGTGTAATGTCCGGCACCTGGTTGGCGGGCCGGCAAGATACGCAGTATTTT	CAWSVMSGTWLAGRQDTQYF
17	TRBD2	once	TRBJ2-3	TRBV5-4	TGTGCCAGCAGCTTAAGCGGGAGGGATTTTAGCACAGATACGCAGTATTTT	CASSLSGRDFSTDTQYF
11	TRBD1	NA	TRBJ2-7	TRBV30	TGTGCCTGGAGGACAGGGTACGAGCAGTACTTC	CAWRTGYEQYF
16	NA	NA	TRBJ1-2	TRBV9	TGTGCCAGCAGCCCCCAATACGAGGGGCGCAGGTATGGCTACACCTTC	CASSPQYEGRRYGYTF
16	NA	NA	TRBJ2-1	TRBV6-5	TGTGCCAGCAGTTACTCCAGTAGATACTCCTACAATGAGCAGTTCTTC	CASSYSSRYSYNEQFF
15	NA	few	TRBJ2-2	TRBV11-2	TGTGCCAGCAGCTTAGCCCAGCGGAACACCGGGGAGCTGTTTTTT	CASSLAQRNTGELFF
16	TRBD1	NA	TRBJ2-2	TRBV19	TGTGCCAGTAGTATAGATCGGACAGGGTGGGCCGGGGAGCTGTTTTTT	CASSIDRTGWAGELFF
13	NA	many	TRBJ1-1	TRBV7-2	TGTGCCAGCAGCTTATACTCCAGGACAGAAGCTTTCTTT	CASSLYSRTEAFF
12	NA	NA	TRBJ1-2	TRBV27	TGTGCCAGCAGAGCAATACAAGGTGGCTACACCTTC	CASRAIQGGYTF
16	NA	NA	TRBJ2-6	TRBV6-1	TGTGCCAGCAGTGAAGTGGTTAGCTCTGGGGCCAACGTCCTGACTTTC	CASSEVVSSGANVLTF
13	NA	NA	TRBJ2-7	TRBV19	TGTGCCAGTAGTGGTATTGGTTCCTACGAGCAGTACTTC	CASSGIGSYEQYF